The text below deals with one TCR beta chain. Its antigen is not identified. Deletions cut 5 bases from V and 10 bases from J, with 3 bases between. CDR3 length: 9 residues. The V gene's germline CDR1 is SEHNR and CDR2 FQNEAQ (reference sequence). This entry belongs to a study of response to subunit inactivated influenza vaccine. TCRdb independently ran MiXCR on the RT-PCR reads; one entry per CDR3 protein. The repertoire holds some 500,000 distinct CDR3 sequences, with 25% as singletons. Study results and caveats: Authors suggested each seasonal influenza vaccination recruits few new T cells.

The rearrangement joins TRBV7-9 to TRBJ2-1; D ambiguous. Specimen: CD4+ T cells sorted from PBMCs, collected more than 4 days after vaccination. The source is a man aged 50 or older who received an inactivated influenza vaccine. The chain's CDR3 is CASSQEQFF. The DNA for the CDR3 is TGTGCCAGCAGCCAGGAGCAGTTCTTC.